This T cell receptor (beta chain) derives from a study of blood T cell repertoires in COVID-19. Germline CDR1 is LNHNV and CDR2 is YYDKDF (reference sequence). V lost 0 bases and J 4 bases, leaving 15 bases between the germline ends. The CDR3 is 16 residues long. The data were produced by immunoSEQ multiplex PCR, yet TCRdb's version contains in-frame clones alone and is incomplete. The sample consists of under 450,000 clones, about 89% of them appearing once. The rearrangement links TRBV15 to TRBJ1-1; D is unresolved. Sequences were obtained from PBMCs or T cells enriched from blood (not recorded which). The TCR comes from a man aged 25 to 40 who had recovered from COVID-19. The CDR3 DNA is TGTGCCACCAGCAGAGATCTCGGTTTACCGGGCACTGAAGCTTTCTTT. It is translated as CATSRDLGLPGTEAFF.